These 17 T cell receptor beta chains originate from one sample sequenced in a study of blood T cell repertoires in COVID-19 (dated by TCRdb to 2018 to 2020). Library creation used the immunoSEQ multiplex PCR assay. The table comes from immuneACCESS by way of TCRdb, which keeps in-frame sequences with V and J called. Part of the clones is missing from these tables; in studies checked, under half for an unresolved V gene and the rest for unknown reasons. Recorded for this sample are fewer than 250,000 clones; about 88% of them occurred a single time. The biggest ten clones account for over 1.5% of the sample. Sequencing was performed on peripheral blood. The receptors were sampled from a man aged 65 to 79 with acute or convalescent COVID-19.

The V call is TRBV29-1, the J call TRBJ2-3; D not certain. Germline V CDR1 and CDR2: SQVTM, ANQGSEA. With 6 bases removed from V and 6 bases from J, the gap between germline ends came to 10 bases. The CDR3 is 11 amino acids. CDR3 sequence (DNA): TGCAGCGTGGCTCTCTCCGATACGCAGTATTTT. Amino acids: CSVALSDTQYF.

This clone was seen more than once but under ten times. The CDR3 DNA is TGTGCCAGCAGTCCTGGACTAGTGGGCGGGAGAGGGAATGAGCAGTTCTTC. Its protein product is CASSPGLVGGRGNEQFF. The rearrangement joins TRBV2 to TRBJ2-1; TRBD2 aligns across 7 bases. With V trimmed by 5 bases and J by 7 bases, 17 bases remained unmatched. This CDR3 has 17 amino acids. Germline-derived CDR1 and CDR2 are SNHLY and FYNNEI.

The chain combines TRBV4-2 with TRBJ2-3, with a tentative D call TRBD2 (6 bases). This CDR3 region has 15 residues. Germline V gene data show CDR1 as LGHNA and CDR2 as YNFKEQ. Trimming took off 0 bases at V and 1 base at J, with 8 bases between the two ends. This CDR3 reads CASSQESSGTDTQYF. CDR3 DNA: TGTGCCAGCAGCCAAGAATCTAGCGGCACAGATACGCAGTATTTT.

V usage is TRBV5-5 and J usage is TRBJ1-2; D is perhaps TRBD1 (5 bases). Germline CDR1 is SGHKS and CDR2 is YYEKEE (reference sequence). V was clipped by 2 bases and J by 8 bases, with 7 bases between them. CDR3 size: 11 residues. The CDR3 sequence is CASSFSGGYTF. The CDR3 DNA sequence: TGTGCCAGCAGCTTTTCAGGGGGCTACACCTTC. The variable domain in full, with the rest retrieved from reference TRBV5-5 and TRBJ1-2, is DAGVTQSPTHLIKTRGQQVTLRCSPISGHKSVSWYQQVLGQGPQFIFQYYEKEERGRGNFPDRFSARQFPNYSSELNVNALLLGDSALYLCASSFSGGYTFGSGTRLTVV.

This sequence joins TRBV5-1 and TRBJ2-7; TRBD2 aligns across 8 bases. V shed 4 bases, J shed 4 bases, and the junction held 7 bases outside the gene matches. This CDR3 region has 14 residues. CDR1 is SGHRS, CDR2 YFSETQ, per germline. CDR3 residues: CASSGGTSAYEQYF. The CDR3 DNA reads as TGCGCCAGCAGCGGCGGGACTAGTGCGTACGAGCAGTACTTC.

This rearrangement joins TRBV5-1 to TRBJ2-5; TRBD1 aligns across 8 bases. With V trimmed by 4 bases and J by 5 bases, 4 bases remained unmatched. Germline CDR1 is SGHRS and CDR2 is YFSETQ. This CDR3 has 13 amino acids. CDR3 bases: TGCGCCAGCAGCAGTTGGACAGGGGAGACCCAGTACTTC. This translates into CASSSWTGETQYF.

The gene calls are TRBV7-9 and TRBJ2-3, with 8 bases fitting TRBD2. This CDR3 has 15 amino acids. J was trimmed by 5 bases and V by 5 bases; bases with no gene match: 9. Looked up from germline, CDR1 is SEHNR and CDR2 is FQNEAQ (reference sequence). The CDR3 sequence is CASSPGAGRVDTQYF. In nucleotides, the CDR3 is TGTGCCAGCAGCCCCGGGGCCGGGAGGGTAGATACGCAGTATTTT.

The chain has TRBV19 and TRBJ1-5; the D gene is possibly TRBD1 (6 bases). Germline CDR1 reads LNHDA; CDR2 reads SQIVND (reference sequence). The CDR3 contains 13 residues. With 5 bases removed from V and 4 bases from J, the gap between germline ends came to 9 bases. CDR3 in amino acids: CASSGTGNQPQHF. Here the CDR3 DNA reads TGTGCCAGTAGTGGAACAGGGAATCAGCCCCAGCATTTT.

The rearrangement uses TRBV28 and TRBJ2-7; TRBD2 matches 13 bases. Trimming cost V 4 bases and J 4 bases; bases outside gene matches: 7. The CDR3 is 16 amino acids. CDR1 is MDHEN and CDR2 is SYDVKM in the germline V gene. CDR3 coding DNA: TGTGCCAGCAGTTCAGCCGGGACTAGCGGGAAGTACGAGCAGTACTTC. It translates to CASSSAGTSGKYEQYF.

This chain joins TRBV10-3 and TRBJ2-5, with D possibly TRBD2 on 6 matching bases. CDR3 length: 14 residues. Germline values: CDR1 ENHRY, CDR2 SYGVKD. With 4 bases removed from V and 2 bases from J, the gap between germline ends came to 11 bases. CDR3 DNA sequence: TGTGCCATCAGTGTCGGGGGATCGCAAGAGACCCAGTACTTC. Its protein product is CAISVGGSQETQYF.

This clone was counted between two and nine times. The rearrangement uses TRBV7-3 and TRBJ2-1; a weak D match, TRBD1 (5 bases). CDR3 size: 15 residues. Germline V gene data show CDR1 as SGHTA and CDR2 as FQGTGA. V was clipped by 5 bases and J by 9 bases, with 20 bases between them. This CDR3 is CASSPESSRAAEQFF. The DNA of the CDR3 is TGTGCCAGCAGCCCGGAATCAAGCAGGGCCGCTGAGCAGTTCTTC.

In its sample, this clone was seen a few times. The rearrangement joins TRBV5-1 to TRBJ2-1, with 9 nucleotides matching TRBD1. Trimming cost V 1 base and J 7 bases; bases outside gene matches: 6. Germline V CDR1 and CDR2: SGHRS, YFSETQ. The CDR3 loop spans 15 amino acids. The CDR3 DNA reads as TGCGCCAGCAGCTTGCCGGGACAGGGAGGGAATGAGCAGTTCTTC. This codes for CASSLPGQGGNEQFF.

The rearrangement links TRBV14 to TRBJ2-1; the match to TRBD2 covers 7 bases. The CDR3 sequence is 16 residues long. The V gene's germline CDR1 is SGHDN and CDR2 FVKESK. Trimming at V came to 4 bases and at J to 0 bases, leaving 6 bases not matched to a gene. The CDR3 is CASSPGLGSSYNEQFF. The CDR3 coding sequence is TGTGCCAGCAGCCCCGGACTAGGGAGCTCCTACAATGAGCAGTTCTTC.

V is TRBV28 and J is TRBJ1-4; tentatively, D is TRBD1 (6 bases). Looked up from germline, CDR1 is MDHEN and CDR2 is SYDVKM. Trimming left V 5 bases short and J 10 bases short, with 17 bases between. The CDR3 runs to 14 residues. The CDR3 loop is CASSPWTEWGKLFF. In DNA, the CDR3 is TGTGCCAGCAGTCCCTGGACAGAATGGGGAAAACTGTTTTTT.

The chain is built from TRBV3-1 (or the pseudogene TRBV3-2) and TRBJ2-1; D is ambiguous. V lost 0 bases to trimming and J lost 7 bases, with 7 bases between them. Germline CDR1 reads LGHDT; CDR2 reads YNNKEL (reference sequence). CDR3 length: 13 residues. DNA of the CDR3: TGTGCCAGCAGCCAAGATCTGAGTAATGAGCAGTTCTTC. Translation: CASSQDLSNEQFF.

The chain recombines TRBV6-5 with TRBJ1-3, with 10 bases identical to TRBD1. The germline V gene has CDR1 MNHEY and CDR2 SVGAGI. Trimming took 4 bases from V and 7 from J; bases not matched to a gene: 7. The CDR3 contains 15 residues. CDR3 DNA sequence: TGTGCCAGCAGTTCCCCGGGACAGGGGTGGAACACCATATATTTT. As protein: CASSSPGQGWNTIYF.

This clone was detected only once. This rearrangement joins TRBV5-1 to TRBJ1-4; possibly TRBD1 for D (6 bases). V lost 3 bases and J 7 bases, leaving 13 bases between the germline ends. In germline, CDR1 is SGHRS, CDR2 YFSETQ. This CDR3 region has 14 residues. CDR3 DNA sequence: TGCGCCAGCAGCTGGGCAGGGGCCGGTGAAAAACTGTTTTTT. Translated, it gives CASSWAGAGEKLFF. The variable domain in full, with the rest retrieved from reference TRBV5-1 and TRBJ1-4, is KAGVTQTPRYLIKTRGQQVTLSCSPISGHRSVSWYQQTPGQGLQFLFEYFSETQRNKGNFPGRFSGRQFSNSRSEMNVSTLELGDSALYLCASSWAGAGEKLFFGSGTQLSVL.